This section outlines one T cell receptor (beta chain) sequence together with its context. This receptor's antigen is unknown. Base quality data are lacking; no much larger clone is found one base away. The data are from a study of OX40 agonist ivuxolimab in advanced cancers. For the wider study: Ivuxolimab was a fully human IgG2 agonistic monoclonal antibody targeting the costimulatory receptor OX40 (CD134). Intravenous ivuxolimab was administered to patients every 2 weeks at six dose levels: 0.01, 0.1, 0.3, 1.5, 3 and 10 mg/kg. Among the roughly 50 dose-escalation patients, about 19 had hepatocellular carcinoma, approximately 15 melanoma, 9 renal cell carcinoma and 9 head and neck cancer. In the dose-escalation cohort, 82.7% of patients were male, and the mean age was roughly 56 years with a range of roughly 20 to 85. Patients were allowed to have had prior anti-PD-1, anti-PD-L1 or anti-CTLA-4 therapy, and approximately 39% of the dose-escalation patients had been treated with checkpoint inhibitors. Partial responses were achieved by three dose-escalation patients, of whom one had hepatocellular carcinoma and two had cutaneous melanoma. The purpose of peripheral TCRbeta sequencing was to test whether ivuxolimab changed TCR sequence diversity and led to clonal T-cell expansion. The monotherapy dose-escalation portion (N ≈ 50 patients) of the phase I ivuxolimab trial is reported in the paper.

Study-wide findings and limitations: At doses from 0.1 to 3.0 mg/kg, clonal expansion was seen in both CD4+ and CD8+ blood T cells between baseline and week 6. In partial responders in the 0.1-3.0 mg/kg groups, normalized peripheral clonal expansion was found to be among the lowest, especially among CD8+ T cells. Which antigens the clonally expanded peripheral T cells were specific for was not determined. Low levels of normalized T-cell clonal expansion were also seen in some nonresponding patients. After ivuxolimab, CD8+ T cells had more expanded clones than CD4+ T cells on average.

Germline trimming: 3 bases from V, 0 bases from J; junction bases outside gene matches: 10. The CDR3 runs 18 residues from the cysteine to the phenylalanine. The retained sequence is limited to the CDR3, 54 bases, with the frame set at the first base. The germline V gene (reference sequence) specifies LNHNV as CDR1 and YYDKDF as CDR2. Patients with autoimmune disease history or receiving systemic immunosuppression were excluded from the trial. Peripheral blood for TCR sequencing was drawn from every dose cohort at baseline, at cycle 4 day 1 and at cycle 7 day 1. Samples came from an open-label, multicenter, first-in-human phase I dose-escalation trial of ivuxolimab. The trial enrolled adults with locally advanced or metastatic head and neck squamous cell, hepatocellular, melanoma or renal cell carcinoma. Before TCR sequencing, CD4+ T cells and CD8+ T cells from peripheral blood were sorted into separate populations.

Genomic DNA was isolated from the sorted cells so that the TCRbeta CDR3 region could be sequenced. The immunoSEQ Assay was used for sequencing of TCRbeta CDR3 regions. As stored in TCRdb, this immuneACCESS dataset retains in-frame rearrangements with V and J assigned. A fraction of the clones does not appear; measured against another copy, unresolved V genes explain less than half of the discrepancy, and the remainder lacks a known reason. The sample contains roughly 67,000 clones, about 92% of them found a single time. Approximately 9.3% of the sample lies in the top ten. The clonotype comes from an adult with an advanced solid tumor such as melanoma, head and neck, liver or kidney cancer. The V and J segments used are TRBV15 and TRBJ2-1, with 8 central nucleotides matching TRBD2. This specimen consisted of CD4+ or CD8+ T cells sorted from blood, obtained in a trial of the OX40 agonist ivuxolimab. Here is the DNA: TGTGCCACCAGCAGCGGGGGGGGGATGGGGAGCTCCTACAATGAGCAGTTCTTC. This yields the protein CATSSGGGMGSSYNEQFF.